The next 2 T cell receptor beta chains were all read from a single sample in a study of blood T cell repertoires in COVID-19. Assay: immunoSEQ multiplex PCR; the TCRdb copy retains only in-frame clones and omits some. The sample has about 250,000 clones; approximately 88% are singletons. The specimen was PBMCs or T cells enriched from blood (not recorded which). The source of these receptors is a woman aged 40-49 years who had been exposed to COVID-19.

The V and J genes are TRBV11-2 and TRBJ1-2, with D maybe TRBD1 (5 bases). The germline V gene has CDR1 SGHAT and CDR2 FQNNGV. The V gene lost 7 bases and the J gene lost 8 bases, with 17 bases spanning the gap. The CDR3 length is 13 residues. CDR3 residues: CASTSGGYGGYTF. CDR3 bases: TGTGCCAGCACCAGTGGGGGGTACGGCGGCTACACCTTC. Drawing the rest from reference TRBV11-2 and TRBJ1-2, the complete variable domain is EAGVAQSPRYKIIEKRQSVAFWCNPISGHATLYWYQQILGQGPKLLIQFQNNGVVDDSQLPKDRFSAERLKGVDSTLKIQPAKLEDSAVYLCASTSGGYGGYTFGSGTRLTVV.

This rearrangement joins TRBV7-9 to TRBJ1-5; D is uncertain. Germline V gene lookup returns CDR1 SEHNR and CDR2 FQNEAQ (reference sequence). CDR3 length: 14 amino acids. Deletions cut 2 bases from V and 7 bases from J, with 12 bases between. The CDR3 protein is CASSLSVGSQPQHF. The CDR3 DNA reads TGTGCCAGCAGCTTATCTGTTGGTAGCCAGCCCCAGCATTTT.